This T cell receptor (beta chain) derives from a study of T cell responses to AZD1222 COVID-19 vaccine. Findings of the study overall: Seropositive at baseline were only six AZD1222 recipients.

Trimming took off 7 bases at V and 1 base at J, with 10 bases between the two ends. This CDR3 is 13 amino acids long. In germline, CDR1 is LNHDA, CDR2 SQIVND (reference sequence). Details on this clone: Its target is not known.

Clones were sequenced by immunoSEQ multiplex PCR, and TCRdb holds only the in-frame ones, with some missing. The sample lists about 130,000 clones, about 89% occurring once. The chain recombines TRBV19 with TRBJ1-1; D gene unclear. This clonotype originated in an adult in good health. The sequencing here drew on peripheral blood, taken on day 0 of AZD1222 vaccination. CDR3 nucleotides: TGTGCCAGTACCCTGGGCCAGAACACTGAAGCTTTCTTT. Its translation is CASTLGQNTEAFF.